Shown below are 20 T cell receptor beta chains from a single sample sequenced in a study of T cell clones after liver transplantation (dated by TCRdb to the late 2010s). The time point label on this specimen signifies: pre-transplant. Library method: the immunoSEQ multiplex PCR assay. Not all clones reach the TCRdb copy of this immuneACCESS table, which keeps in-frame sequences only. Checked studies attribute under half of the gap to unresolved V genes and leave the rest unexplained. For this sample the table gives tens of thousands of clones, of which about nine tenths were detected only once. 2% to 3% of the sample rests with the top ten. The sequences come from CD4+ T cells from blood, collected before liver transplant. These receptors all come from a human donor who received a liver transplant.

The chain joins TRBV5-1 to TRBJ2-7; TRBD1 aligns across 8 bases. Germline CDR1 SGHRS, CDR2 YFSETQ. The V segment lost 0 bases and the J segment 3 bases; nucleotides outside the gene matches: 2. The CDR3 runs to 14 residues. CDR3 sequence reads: CASSLATGGYEQYF. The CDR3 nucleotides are TGCGCCAGCAGCTTGGCCACAGGGGGCTACGAGCAGTACTTC. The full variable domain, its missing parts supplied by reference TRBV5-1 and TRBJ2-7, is KAGVTQTPRYLIKTRGQQVTLSCSPISGHRSVSWYQQTPGQGLQFLFEYFSETQRNKGNFPGRFSGRQFSNSRSEMNVSTLELGDSALYLCASSLATGGYEQYFGPGTRLTVT.

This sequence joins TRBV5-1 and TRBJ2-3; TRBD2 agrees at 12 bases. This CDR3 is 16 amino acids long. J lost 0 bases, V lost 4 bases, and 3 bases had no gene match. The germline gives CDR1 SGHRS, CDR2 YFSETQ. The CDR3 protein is CASSEGTSGSTDTQYF. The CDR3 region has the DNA TGCGCCAGCAGCGAGGGGACTAGCGGGAGCACAGATACGCAGTATTTT.

The DNA for the CDR3 is TGTGCCAGCAGCTGGACTAGCGGGAGTTCCACCGGGGAGCTGTTTTTT. It encodes CASSWTSGSSTGELFF. The rearrangement joins TRBV5-4 to TRBJ2-2; 13 bases align to TRBD2. CDR1 and CDR2 (germline): SGHNT, YYREEE (reference sequence). The J segment lost 4 bases and the V segment lost 3 bases, leaving 3 bases of the junction unmatched. The CDR3 runs to 16 residues.

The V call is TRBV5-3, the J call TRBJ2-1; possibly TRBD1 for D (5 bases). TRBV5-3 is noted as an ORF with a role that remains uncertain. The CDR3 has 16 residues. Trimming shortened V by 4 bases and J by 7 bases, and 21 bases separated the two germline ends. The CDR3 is CARSVVMRMGQNEQFF. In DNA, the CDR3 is TGTGCCAGAAGCGTTGTAATGCGAATGGGGCAAAATGAGCAGTTCTTC.

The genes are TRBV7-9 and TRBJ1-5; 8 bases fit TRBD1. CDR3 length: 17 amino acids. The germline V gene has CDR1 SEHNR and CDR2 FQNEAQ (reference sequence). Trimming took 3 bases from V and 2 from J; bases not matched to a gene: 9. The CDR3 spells CASSFATGTGGNQPQHF. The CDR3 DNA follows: TGTGCCAGCAGCTTTGCAACCGGGACAGGCGGCAATCAGCCCCAGCATTTT.

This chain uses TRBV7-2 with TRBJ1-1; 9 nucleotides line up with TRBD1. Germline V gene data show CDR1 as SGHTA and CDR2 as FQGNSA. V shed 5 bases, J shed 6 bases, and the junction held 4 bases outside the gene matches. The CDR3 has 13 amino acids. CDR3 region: CASSLRQGAEAFF. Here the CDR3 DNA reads TGTGCCAGCAGCCTCCGACAGGGGGCTGAAGCTTTCTTT.

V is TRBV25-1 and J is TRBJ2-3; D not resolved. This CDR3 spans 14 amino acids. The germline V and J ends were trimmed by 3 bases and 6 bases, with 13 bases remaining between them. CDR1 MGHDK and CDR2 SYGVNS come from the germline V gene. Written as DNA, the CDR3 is TGTGCCAGCAGTGATACTGGTCTAACGGATACGCAGTATTTT. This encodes CASSDTGLTDTQYF.

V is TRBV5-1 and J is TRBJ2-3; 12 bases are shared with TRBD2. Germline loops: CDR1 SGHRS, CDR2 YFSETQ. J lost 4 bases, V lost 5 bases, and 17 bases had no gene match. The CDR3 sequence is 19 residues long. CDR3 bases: TGCGCCAGCAGGGTTGGCCGTCTAGCGGGAGGGCCTCGGGCAGATACGCAGTATTTT. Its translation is CASRVGRLAGGPRADTQYF.

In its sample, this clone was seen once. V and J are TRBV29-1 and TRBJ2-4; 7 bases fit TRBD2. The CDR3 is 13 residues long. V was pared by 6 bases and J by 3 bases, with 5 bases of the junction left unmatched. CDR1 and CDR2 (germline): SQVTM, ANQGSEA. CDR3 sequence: CSVIRGSKNIQYF. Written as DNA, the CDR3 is TGCAGCGTAATCCGCGGGAGCAAAAACATTCAGTACTTC. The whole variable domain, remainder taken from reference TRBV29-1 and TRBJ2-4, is SAVISQKPSRDICQRGTSLTIQCQVDSQVTMMFWYRQQPGQSLTLIATANQGSEATYESGFVIDKFPISRPNLTFSTLTVSNMSPEDSSIYLCSVIRGSKNIQYFGAGTRLSVL.

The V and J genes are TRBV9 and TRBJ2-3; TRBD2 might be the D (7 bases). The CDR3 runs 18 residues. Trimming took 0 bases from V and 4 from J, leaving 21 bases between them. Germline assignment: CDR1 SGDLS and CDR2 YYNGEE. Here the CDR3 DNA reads TGTGCCAGCAGCGTAGGAGGGGGGGCTGGAGCGCCCTCAGATACGCAGTATTTT. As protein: CASSVGGGAGAPSDTQYF.

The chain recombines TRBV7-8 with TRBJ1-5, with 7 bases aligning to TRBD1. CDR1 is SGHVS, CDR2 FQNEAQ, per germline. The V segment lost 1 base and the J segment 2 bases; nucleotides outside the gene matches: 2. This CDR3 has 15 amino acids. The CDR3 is CASSLGTGGNQPQHF. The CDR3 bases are TGTGCCAGCAGCTTAGGGACAGGCGGCAATCAGCCCCAGCATTTT.

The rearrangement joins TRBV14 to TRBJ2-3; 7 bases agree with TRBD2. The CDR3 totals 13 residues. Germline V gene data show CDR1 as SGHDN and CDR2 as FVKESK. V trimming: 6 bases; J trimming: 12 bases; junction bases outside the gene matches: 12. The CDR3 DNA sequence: TGTGCCAGCAGTCCAGCTTGGGGGGGAATACAGTATTTT. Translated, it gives CASSPAWGGIQYF.

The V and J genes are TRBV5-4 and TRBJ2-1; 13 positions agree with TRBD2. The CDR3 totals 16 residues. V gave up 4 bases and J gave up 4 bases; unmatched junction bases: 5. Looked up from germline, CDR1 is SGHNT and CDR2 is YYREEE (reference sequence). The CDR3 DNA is TGTGCCAGCAGCGCGGGACTAGCGGGATTATACAATGAGCAGTTCTTC. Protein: CASSAGLAGLYNEQFF.

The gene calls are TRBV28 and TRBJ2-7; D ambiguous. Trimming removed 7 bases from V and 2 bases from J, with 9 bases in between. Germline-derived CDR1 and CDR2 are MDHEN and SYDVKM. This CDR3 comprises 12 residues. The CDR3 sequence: CASIKPPYEQYF. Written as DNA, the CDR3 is TGTGCCAGCATCAAACCCCCCTACGAGCAGTACTTC.

CDR3 DNA sequence: TGTGCCAGCAGCTTAGATCTACTAGTAAAGACCCAGTACTTC. It yields the protein CASSLDLLVKTQYF. The V and J genes are TRBV11-3 and TRBJ2-5; D is perhaps TRBD2 (5 bases). Germline assignment: CDR1 SGHNT and CDR2 YENEEA. This CDR3 region has 14 residues. V was shortened by 0 bases and J by 6 bases, with 11 bases between the two germline ends.

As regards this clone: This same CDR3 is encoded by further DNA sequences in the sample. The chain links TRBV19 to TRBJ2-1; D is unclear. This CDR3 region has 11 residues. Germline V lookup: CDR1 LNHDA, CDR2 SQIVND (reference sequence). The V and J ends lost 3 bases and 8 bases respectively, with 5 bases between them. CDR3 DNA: TGTGCCAGTAGTATTAGAGATGAGCAGTTCTTC. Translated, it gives CASSIRDEQFF.

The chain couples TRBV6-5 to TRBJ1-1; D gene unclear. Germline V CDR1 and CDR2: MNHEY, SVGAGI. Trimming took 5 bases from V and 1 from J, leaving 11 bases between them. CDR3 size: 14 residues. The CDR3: CASSNTVGNTEAFF. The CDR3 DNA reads TGTGCCAGCAGTAATACAGTGGGGAACACTGAAGCTTTCTTT.

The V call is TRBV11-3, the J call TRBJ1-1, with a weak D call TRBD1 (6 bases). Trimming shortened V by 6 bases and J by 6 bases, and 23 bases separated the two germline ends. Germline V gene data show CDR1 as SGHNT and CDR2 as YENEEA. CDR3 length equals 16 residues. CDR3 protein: CASSQRTVDLGAEAFF. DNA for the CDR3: TGTGCCAGCAGTCAAAGGACAGTCGACTTAGGAGCTGAAGCTTTCTTT.

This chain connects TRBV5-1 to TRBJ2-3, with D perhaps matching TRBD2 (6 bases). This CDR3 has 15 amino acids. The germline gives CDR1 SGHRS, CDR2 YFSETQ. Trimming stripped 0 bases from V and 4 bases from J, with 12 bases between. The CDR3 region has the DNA TGCGCCAGCAGCTTGGCCGGGAGAGGGGCAGATACGCAGTATTTT. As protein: CASSLAGRGADTQYF.

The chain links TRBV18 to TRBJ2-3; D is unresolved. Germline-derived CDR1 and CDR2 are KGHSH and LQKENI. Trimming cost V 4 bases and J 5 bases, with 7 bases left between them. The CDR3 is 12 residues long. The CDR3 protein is CASSLLRDTQYF. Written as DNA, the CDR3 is TGTGCCAGCTCACTCCTGAGAGATACGCAGTATTTT.